This TCR beta chain was obtained from a study of T cells in Graves' hyperthyroidism and ophthalmopathy (dated by TCRdb to the late 2010s). For the wider study: Peripheral blood was sampled at the time of initial diagnosis, prior to any treatment. For training and testing, the 100 or so patients in the discovery cohort were randomly divided in a 7:3 ratio. In more than five Graves' hyperthyroidism patients, the study also compared T-cell repertoires from thyroid tissue with T-cell repertoires from blood. Following sampling, methimazole starting at 30 mg daily was given to hyperthyroidism patients, and high-dose intravenous methylprednisolone was given to ophthalmopathy patients. Whether ophthalmopathy could be predicted prospectively was tested in an independent validation cohort made up of roughly 19 hyperthyroidism patients plus 17 patients who later progressed to ophthalmopathy. TCR Vbeta CDR3 sequencing of 135 peripheral blood samples (over 40 ophthalmopathy, under 80 hyperthyroidism and roughly 17 progressor patients) is reported in the paper. A discovery cohort of approximately 100 patients, 43 with Graves' ophthalmopathy and 55 to 65 with stable Graves' hyperthyroidism, was used to find distinguishing TCR V-J signatures.

Paper-wide results and their limitations: During validation, the model predicted progression to ophthalmopathy a median of about 6.5 months ahead of onset, with more than 60% sensitivity and more than 72% specificity. Most expanded thyroid clonotypes (frequency above 0.001) were also detected in blood, suggesting blood repertoires may reflect thyroid immune responses. A model built on a 13 V-J signature distinguished ophthalmopathy from stable hyperthyroidism, reaching about 88% sensitivity and 81.08% specificity in cross-validation and 80%/75% in testing. No statistical method was used to set the sample size in advance, and investigators knew the group allocation.

Germline trimming amounts to 6 bases on V and 8 bases on J, with 3 as the count of junction bases outside the gene matches. CDR1 and CDR2, looked up from the germline V gene, are KGHSH and LQKENI. The CDR3 spans 12 residues, from the cysteine through the phenylalanine. Only CDR3 DNA is held: 36 bases, read in frame from base 1. This clonotype was recorded at least ten times. What this receptor recognizes is not known. Base qualities are missing; no much larger clone stands one base away. Amplification of TCR beta CDR3 regions was carried out from RNA transcripts. For the first round of RT-PCR on the TCR CDR3, the HTBI primer set was used together with the Qiagen OneStep RT-PCR kit. The libraries were constructed in a second round of multiplex PCR and then size-selected and purified. Sequencing of the libraries was done on an Illumina HiSeq2000 using paired-end 100 bp reads. On the authors' methods: SOAPnuke was used to process the raw data, removing reads that contained adapters or uncalled bases, had a mean Phred below 15, or lacked an exact match to the constant primer or identifier. COPE v1.2.5 was used to merge high-quality paired reads, and clonotypes were defined as unique nucleotide sequences. Clonotypes were aligned to IMGT TRBV, TRBD and TRBJ reference segments using MiTCR v1.1. Only V-J combinations with frequency above 0.0001, covering approximately 99% of repertoires, were analysed. The TCS score was defined as the ratio of F50 (clonal expansion) to E x V (chaos), calculated using BLOSUM62-based TCRdist between CDR3 peptides within each V-J. Welch's t-statistics and random forest reduced 514 V-J features to fewer than 15, which were used in a naive Bayes classifier (R e1071). TCRdb reanalyzed the raw reads on its own, using fastp at Q25 for trimming and MiXCR for clone calling, and kept in-frame beta chains. Every entry covers one CDR3 protein and lists the most common genes and DNA from its rows. These V and J calls originate from TCRdb's pipeline instead of the authors' own analysis. Here the sample has approximately 400,000 distinct CDR3 sequences; more than 15% occur a single time. Together, the top ten hold 7.5% to 9% of the sample.

Stable Graves' hyperthyroidism was defined as the absence of progression to ophthalmopathy over 18 months of follow-up. Hyperthyroidism patients were aged 18 to 65 years and newly diagnosed, with disease duration of less than 2 months. Any patient with an uncontrolled infection, another autoimmune disease, pregnancy or lactation was excluded. Clinical symptoms, serum thyroxine and TRAb, thyroid ultrasound, and orbital computed tomography formed the basis for the diagnoses. Ficoll-Paque density gradient centrifugation was used to isolate PBMCs from about 10 ml of fresh peripheral blood. Total RNA was extracted using Trizol reagent, and RNA quality was assessed on an Agilent 2100 Bioanalyzer.

The chain is encoded by TRBV18 joined to TRBJ2-2, with 7 middle bases fitting TRBD1. The source of this sequence is a young woman with Graves' hyperthyroidism. Sequenced material: blood. CDR3 loop: CASSDRAGELFF. The sequenced DNA is TGTGCCAGCTCTGACAGGGCTGGGGAGCTGTTTTTT.